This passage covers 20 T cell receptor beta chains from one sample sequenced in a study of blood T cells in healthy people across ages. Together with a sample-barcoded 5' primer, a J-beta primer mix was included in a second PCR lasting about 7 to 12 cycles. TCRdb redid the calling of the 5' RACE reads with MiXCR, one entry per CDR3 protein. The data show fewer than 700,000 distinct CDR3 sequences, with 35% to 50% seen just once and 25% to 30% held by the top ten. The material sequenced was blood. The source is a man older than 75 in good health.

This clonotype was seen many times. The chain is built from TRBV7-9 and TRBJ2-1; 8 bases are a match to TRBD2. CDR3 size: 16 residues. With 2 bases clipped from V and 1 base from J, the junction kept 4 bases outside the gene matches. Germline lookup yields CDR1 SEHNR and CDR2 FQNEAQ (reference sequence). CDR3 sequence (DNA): TGTGCCAGCAGCTTATTCCGGGAGGGATCCTACAATGAGCAGTTCTTC. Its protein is CASSLFREGSYNEQFF.

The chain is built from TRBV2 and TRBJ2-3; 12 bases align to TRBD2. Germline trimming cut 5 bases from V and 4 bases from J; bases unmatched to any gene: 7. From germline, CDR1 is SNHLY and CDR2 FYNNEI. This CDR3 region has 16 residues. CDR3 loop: CASSTSSGGASDTQYF. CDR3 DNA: TGTGCCAGCAGTACATCTAGCGGGGGGGCTTCAGATACGCAGTATTTT. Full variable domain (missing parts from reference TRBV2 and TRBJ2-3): EPEVTQTPSHQVTQMGQEVILRCVPISNHLYFYWYRQILGQKVEFLVSFYNNEISEKSEIFDDQFSVERPDGSNFTLKIRSTKLEDSAMYFCASSTSSGGASDTQYFGPGTRLTVL.

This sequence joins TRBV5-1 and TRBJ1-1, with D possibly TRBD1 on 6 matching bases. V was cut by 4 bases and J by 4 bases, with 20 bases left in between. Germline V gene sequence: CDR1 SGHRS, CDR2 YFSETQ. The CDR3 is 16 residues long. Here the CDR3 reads CASSPTGRVLGTEAFF. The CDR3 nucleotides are TGCGCCAGCAGCCCAACAGGGAGGGTTTTGGGCACTGAAGCTTTCTTT.

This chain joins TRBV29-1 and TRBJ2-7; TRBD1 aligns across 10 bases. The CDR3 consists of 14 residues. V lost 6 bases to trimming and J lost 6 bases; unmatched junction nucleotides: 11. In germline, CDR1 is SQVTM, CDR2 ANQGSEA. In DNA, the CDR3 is TGCAGCGTCAAGCCTGGGACAGGGGCGGGCGAGCAGTACTTC. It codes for CSVKPGTGAGEQYF.

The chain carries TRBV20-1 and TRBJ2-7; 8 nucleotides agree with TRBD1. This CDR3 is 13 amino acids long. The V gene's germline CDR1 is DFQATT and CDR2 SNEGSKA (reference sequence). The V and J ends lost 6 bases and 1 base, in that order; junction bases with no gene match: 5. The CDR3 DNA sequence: TGCAGTGCACGGGACAGGTGGTCCTACGAGCAGTACTTC. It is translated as CSARDRWSYEQYF.

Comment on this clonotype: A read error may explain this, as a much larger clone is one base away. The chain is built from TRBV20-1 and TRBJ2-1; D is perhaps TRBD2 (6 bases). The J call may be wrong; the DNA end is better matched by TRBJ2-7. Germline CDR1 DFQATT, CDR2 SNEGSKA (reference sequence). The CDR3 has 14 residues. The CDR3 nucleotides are TGCAGTGCTAGGGACGGGAGCTCCTACAATGAGCAGTACTTC. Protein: CSARDGSSYNEQYF.

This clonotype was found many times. In nucleotides, the CDR3 is TGCAGTGCTAAACACACCCGGGGGGTGGGCACTAATGAAAAACTGTTTTTT. It yields the protein CSAKHTRGVGTNEKLFF. The gene calls are TRBV20-1 and TRBJ1-4; D is perhaps TRBD1 (5 bases). CDR1 is DFQATT and CDR2 is SNEGSKA in the germline V gene (reference sequence). The germline V and J ends were trimmed by 4 bases and 2 bases, with 20 bases remaining between them. This CDR3 contains 17 residues.

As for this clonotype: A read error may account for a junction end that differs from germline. Here the CDR3 reads CANSRVEGSSSYEQYF. The CDR3 DNA is TGTGCCAACAGCCGGGTCGAGGGCTCGAGCTCCTACGAGCAGTACTTC. V and J are TRBV7-6 and TRBJ2-7; D might be TRBD2 (5 bases). Germline CDR1 reads SGHVS; CDR2 reads FNYEAQ. CDR3 size: 16 residues. Variable domain in full (rest from reference TRBV7-6 and TRBJ2-7): GAGVSQSPRYKVTKRGQDVALRCDPISGHVSLYWYRQALGQGPEFLTYFNYEAQQDKSGLPNDRFSAERPEGSISTLTIQRTEQRDSAMYRCANSRVEGSSSYEQYFGPGTRLTVT.

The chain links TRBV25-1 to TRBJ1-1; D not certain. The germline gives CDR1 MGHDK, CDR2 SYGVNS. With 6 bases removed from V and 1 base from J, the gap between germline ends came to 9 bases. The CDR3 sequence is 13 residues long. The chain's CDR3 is CASRRHQNTEAFF. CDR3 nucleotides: TGTGCCAGCAGGAGACACCAGAACACTGAAGCTTTCTTT.

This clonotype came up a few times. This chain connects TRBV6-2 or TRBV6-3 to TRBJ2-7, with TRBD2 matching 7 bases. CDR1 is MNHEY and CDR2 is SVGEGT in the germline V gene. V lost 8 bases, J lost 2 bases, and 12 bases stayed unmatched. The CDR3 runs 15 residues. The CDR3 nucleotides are TGTGCCAGCCTTCATCCAGCGGGGCTCACCTACGAGCAGTACTTC. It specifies CASLHPAGLTYEQYF.

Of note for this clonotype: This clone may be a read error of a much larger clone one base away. CDR3 residues: CVSSLGQRANEQFF. CDR3 DNA: TGTGTCAGCAGCCTAGGACAGAGAGCCAATGAGCAGTTCTTC. The genes are TRBV4-2 and TRBJ2-1, with a weak D call TRBD1 (6 bases). Looked up from germline, CDR1 is LGHNA and CDR2 is YNFKEQ. The CDR3 spans 14 residues.

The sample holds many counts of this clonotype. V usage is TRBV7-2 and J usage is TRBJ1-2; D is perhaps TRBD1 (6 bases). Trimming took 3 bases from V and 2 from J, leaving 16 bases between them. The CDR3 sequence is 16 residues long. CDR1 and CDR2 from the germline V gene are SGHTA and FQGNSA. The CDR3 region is CASSFPRGESNYGYTF. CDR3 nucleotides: TGTGCCAGCAGCTTCCCCAGGGGCGAATCCAACTATGGCTACACCTTC.

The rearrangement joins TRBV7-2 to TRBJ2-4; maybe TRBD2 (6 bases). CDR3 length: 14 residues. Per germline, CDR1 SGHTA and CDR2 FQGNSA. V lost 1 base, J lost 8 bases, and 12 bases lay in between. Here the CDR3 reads CASSLERWGDIQYF. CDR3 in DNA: TGTGCCAGCAGCTTAGAACGGTGGGGGGACATTCAGTACTTC.

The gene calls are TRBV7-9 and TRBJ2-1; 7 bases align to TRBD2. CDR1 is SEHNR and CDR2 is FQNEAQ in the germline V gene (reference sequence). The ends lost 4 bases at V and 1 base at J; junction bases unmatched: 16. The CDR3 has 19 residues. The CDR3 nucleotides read TGTGCCAGCAGCTCTGCGGGAGTACGGGGAGGAGGTTCCTACAATGAGCAGTTCTTC. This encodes CASSSAGVRGGGSYNEQFF. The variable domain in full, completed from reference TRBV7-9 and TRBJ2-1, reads DTGVSQNPRHKITKRGQNVTFRCDPISEHNRLYWYRQTLGQGPEFLTYFQNEAQLEKSRLLSDRFSAERPKGSFSTLEIQRTEQGDSAMYLCASSSAGVRGGGSYNEQFFGPGTRLTVL.

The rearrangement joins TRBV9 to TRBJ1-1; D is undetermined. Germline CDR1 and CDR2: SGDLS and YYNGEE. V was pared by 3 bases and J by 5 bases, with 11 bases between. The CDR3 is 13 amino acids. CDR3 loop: CASSALGVTEAFF. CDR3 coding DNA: TGTGCCAGCAGCGCCCTTGGGGTGACTGAAGCTTTCTTT.

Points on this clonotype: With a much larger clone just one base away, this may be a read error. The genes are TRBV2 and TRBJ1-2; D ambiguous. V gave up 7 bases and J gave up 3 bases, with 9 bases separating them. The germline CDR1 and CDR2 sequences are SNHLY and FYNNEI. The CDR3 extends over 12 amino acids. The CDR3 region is CASTSLDYGYTF. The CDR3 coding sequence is TGTGCCAGCACCTCACTGGACTATGGCTACACCTTC.

The CDR3 sequence is CASSPGQLGNSPLHF. DNA of the CDR3: TGCGCCAGCAGCCCGGGACAGCTAGGGAATTCACCCCTCCACTTT. The V and J genes are TRBV5-1 and TRBJ1-6; 7 bases fit TRBD1. This CDR3 spans 15 amino acids. V was pared by 4 bases and J by 7 bases, with 8 bases of the junction left unmatched. Germline loops: CDR1 SGHRS, CDR2 YFSETQ.

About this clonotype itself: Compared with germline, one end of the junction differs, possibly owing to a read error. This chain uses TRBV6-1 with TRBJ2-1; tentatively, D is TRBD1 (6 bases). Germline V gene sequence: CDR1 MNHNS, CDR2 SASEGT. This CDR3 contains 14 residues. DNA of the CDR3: TGTGCCAGCAGGCAGGGGATCCCCTACAGTGAGCAGTTCTTC. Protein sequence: CASRQGIPYSEQFF.

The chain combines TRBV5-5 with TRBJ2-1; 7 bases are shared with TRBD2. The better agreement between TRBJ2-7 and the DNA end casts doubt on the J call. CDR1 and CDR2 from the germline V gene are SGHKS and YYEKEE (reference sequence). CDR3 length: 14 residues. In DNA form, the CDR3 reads TGTGCCAGCACCCACCGGCGGGACTACAATGAGCAGTACTTC. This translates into CASTHRRDYNEQYF.

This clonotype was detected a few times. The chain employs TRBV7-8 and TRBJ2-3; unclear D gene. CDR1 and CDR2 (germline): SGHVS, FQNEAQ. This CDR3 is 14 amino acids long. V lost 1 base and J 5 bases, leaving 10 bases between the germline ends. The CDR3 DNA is TGTGCCAGCAGCTTAGGTCCCCCTAAAGATACGCAGTATTTT. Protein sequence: CASSLGPPKDTQYF.